The following is a T cell receptor (beta chain) sequence with its context. As yet, its antigen is unknown. The data were taken from a study of monozygotic twins with inflammatory bowel disease. Study-wide results and limits: IBD patients share fewer clonotypes with other people than healthy twins do, especially with disease activity. Comparison of concordant versus discordant twins revealed no difference in repertoire similarity, possibly due to limited power.

TCRdb reprocessed the 5' RACE reads and reports one entry per CDR3 protein, with no DNA. This sample's table has approximately 400,000 distinct CDR3 sequences. This CDR3 has 15 residues. The V gene's germline CDR1 is SGHNT and CDR2 YYREEE (reference sequence). V and J are TRBV5-4 and TRBJ2-3; TCRdb selects TRBD2, and the lack of DNA leaves this call unchecked. This receptor was taken from a human donor with ulcerative colitis or Crohn's disease, or a healthy co-twin of an affected twin (not recorded which). The specimen was blood. CDR3 region: CASSFASGRRDTQYF.